What follows are 17 T cell receptor beta chains derived from one specimen sequenced in a study of OX40 agonist ivuxolimab in advanced cancers. TCRdb's table, derived via immunoSEQ multiplex PCR, lists solely in-frame clones and lacks some. The table includes about 90,000 clones, about 85% detected once. The input for sequencing was CD4+ or CD8+ T cells sorted from blood, taken in a trial of the OX40 agonist ivuxolimab. Receptor source: an adult with an advanced solid tumor such as melanoma, head and neck, liver or kidney cancer.

This chain links TRBV10-2 with TRBJ2-4, with 12 bases that match TRBD2. V dropped 4 bases and J dropped 0; count of bases not matched to a gene: 7. The CDR3 sequence is 18 residues long. Germline CDR1 is WSHSY and CDR2 is SAAADI. CDR3 sequence (DNA): TGCGCCAGCAGTGCTCGACTAGCGGGGGAGCTAGCCAAAAACATTCAGTACTTC. This translates into CASSARLAGELAKNIQYF.

The rearrangement joins TRBV2 to TRBJ1-2; no definite D call. The CDR3 is made up of 11 amino acids. Germline lookup yields CDR1 SNHLY and CDR2 FYNNEI. V lost 7 bases and J 3 bases, leaving 6 bases between the germline ends. The CDR3: CASTRDYGYTF. CDR3 DNA: TGTGCCAGCACCCGGGACTATGGCTACACCTTC.

The genes are TRBV2 and TRBJ2-7; 13 positions agree with TRBD2. The J segment lost 6 bases and the V segment lost 5 bases, leaving 10 bases of the junction unmatched. The CDR3 consists of 16 residues. CDR1 is SNHLY and CDR2 is FYNNEI in the germline V gene. The CDR3 coding sequence is TGTGCCAGCAGTAGATTCTCCGGACTAGCGGGAGTCGAGCAGTACTTC. It is translated as CASSRFSGLAGVEQYF.

CDR3 bases: TGTGCCAGCAGTCCTTCCCAGGGCGCAGATACGCAGTATTTT. It is translated as CASSPSQGADTQYF. The rearrangement links TRBV2 to TRBJ2-3, with D perhaps TRBD1 (5 bases). The CDR3 sequence is 14 residues long. Germline assignment: CDR1 SNHLY and CDR2 FYNNEI. The ends were cut back, 5 bases at V and 4 bases at J, with 13 bases in the middle. Looking up the rest from reference TRBV2 and TRBJ2-3 gives the full variable domain: EPEVTQTPSHQVTQMGQEVILRCVPISNHLYFYWYRQILGQKVEFLVSFYNNEISEKSEIFDDQFSVERPDGSNFTLKIRSTKLEDSAMYFCASSPSQGADTQYFGPGTRLTVL.

Note on this clone: The same CDR3 can be traced to other DNA sequences in this sample. The chain links TRBV6-5 to TRBJ1-1; D gene unclear. The CDR3 spans 13 residues. Per the germline V gene, CDR1 is MNHEY and CDR2 is SVGAGI. The V and J ends lost 0 bases and 1 base respectively, with 3 bases between them. This CDR3 is CASSYSRNTEAFF. CDR3 DNA: TGTGCCAGCAGTTACTCAAGGAACACTGAAGCTTTCTTT.

J is TRBJ2-5 and V is TRBV14; tentative D call: TRBD1 (5 bases). The CDR3 sequence is 14 residues long. Trimming pared 0 bases from V and 5 bases from J, leaving 10 bases between. Germline lookup yields CDR1 SGHDN and CDR2 FVKESK. The CDR3 here is CASSQDRARETQYF. DNA of the CDR3: TGTGCCAGCAGCCAAGACAGGGCTCGCGAGACCCAGTACTTC. Complete variable domain (other parts from reference TRBV14 and TRBJ2-5): EAGVTQFPSHSVIEKGQTVTLRCDPISGHDNLYWYRRVMGKEIKFLLHFVKESKQDESGMPNNRFLAERTGGTYSTLKVQPAELEDSGVYFCASSQDRARETQYFGPGTRLLVL.

The chain recombines TRBV28 with TRBJ2-1; 13 bases agree with TRBD2. Germline V gives CDR1 MDHEN, CDR2 SYDVKM. The CDR3 is made up of 14 amino acids. Trimming at V came to 4 bases and at J to 9 bases, leaving 3 bases not matched to a gene. The CDR3 here is CASSWTSGGREQFF. The CDR3 nucleotides are TGTGCCAGCAGTTGGACTAGCGGGGGCCGTGAGCAGTTCTTC.

The chain combines TRBV29-1 with TRBJ2-4; 8 bases are a match to TRBD1. CDR3 length: 15 residues. Looked up from germline, CDR1 is SQVTM and CDR2 is ANQGSEA. The junction had 7 bases not matched to a gene; V was cut back by 6 bases and J by 0 bases. CDR3 residues: CSVAGTGGAKNIQYF. In nucleotides, the CDR3 is TGCAGCGTCGCGGGGACAGGAGGAGCCAAAAACATTCAGTACTTC.

The chain has TRBV7-3 and TRBJ2-6, with no clear D. CDR3 length: 15 residues. Germline CDR1 is SGHTA and CDR2 is FQGTGA. V lost 5 bases to trimming and J lost 0 bases, with 8 bases between them. The CDR3 sequence: CASSPQLSGANVLTF. CDR3 coding DNA: TGTGCCAGCAGCCCTCAGCTCTCTGGGGCCAACGTCCTGACTTTC.

J is TRBJ1-6 and V is TRBV6-5; D is undetermined. From germline, CDR1 is MNHEY and CDR2 SVGAGI. The CDR3 has 13 amino acids. V lost 7 bases, J lost 4 bases, and 8 bases lay in between. The CDR3 DNA reads as TGTGCCAGCAAGTCCCTATATAATTCACCCCTCCACTTT. This sequence encodes CASKSLYNSPLHF.

V and J are TRBV27 and TRBJ1-5; possibly TRBD1 for D (5 bases). The ends were cut back, 4 bases at V and 6 bases at J, with 13 bases in the middle. The CDR3 contains 14 residues. Germline V gives CDR1 MNHEY, CDR2 SMNVEV (reference sequence). CDR3 nucleotides: TGTGCCAGCAGTTCTAGGGTCGGGACTCAGCCCCAGCATTTT. Its protein is CASSSRVGTQPQHF.

The CDR3 DNA reads as TGCAGCGTCCTGGGGGGTTTAGCGGGATCCTACGAGCAGTACTTC. Translating gives CSVLGGLAGSYEQYF. J is TRBJ2-7 and V is TRBV29-1; TRBD2 matches at 8 bases. From germline, CDR1 is SQVTM and CDR2 ANQGSEA. This CDR3 region has 15 residues. With 6 bases clipped from V and 1 base from J, the junction kept 11 bases outside the gene matches.

This rearrangement joins TRBV5-4 to TRBJ2-7; 7 positions match TRBD1. This CDR3 has 16 amino acids. Trimming removed 5 bases from V and 0 bases from J; junction bases left unmatched: 11. Germline V lookup: CDR1 SGHNT, CDR2 YYREEE (reference sequence). The DNA of the CDR3 is TGTGCCAGCAGTCAGGCCCCGGACAGGAGCTCCTACGAGCAGTACGTC. The encoded protein is CASSQAPDRSSYEQYV.

The chain is built from TRBV5-1 and TRBJ2-2; D remains ambiguous. The CDR3 is 14 residues long. The germline V gene has CDR1 SGHRS and CDR2 YFSETQ. V lost 4 bases and J lost 6, with 13 bases in between. DNA for the CDR3: TGCGCCAGCAGCCTCATGGCGGATGCCGGGGAGCTGTTTTTT. Protein product: CASSLMADAGELFF.

V and J are TRBV7-9 and TRBJ2-1; 7 bases are shared with TRBD2. This CDR3 spans 15 amino acids. CDR1 and CDR2 (germline): SEHNR, FQNEAQ (reference sequence). Trimming took 1 base from V and 10 from J; bases not matched to a gene: 10. In nucleotides, the CDR3 is TGTGCCAGCAGCTTAGGACTAGCCCCAGGTCAGGAGCAGTTCTTC. Translated: CASSLGLAPGQEQFF. The complete variable domain, with remaining parts taken from reference TRBV7-9 and TRBJ2-1, reads DTGVSQNPRHKITKRGQNVTFRCDPISEHNRLYWYRQTLGQGPEFLTYFQNEAQLEKSRLLSDRFSAERPKGSFSTLEIQRTEQGDSAMYLCASSLGLAPGQEQFFGPGTRLTVL.

The chain recombines TRBV18 with TRBJ1-1; 7 positions agree with TRBD1. The CDR3 is made up of 14 amino acids. Germline trimming cut 3 bases from V and 2 bases from J; bases unmatched to any gene: 3. CDR1 KGHSH and CDR2 LQKENI come from the germline V gene. The CDR3 loop reads CASSPGQINTEAFF. The CDR3, as DNA: TGTGCCAGCTCACCGGGACAGATAAACACTGAAGCTTTCTTT.

The V call is TRBV7-3, the J call TRBJ2-6; D might be TRBD1 or TRBD2, each matching 5 bases. CDR1 SGHTA and CDR2 FQGTGA come from the germline V gene. This CDR3 spans 18 amino acids. The ends were cut back, 0 bases at V and 1 base at J, with 13 bases in the middle. The CDR3 here is CASSLTGTEISGANVLTF. In DNA form, the CDR3 reads TGTGCCAGCAGCTTAACAGGGACGGAAATATCTGGGGCCAACGTCCTGACTTTC.